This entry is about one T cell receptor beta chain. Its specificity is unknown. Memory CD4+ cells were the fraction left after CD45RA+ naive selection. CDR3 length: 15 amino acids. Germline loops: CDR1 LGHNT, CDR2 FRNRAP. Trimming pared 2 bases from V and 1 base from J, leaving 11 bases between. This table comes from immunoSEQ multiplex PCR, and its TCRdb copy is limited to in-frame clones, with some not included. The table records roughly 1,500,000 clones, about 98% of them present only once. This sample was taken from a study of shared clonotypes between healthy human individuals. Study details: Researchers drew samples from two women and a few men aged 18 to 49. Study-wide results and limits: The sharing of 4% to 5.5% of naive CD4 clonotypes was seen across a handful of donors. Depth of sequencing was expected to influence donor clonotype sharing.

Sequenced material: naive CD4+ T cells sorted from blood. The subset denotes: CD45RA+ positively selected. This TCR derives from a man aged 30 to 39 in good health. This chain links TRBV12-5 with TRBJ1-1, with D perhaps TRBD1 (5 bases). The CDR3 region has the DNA TGTGCTAGTGGTTTGTCCGGGACGCAGAACACTGAAGCTTTCTTT. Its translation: CASGLSGTQNTEAFF.